The present T cell receptor (beta chain) was sequenced within a study of blood T cell repertoires in COVID-19. On the study more broadly: COVID-19 samples collected from the United States, Italy and Spain covered acute and convalescent phases. Sources were T cells, B-cell-depleted T cells, or PBMCs; the material itself was cDNA or gDNA.

In the original processing: Amplification from reference gene primers served as the basis for estimated nucleated cell counts. TCRdb keeps only in-frame clones here, not all; method: immunoSEQ multiplex PCR. V and J calls plus clone size are reproduced from that table; the DNA served to infer D and trimming. The profile shows a few hundred thousand clones, 90% of them singletons. Followed over time, Seattle patients had been enrolled while infection was active. Germline V gene sequence: CDR1 LNHDA, CDR2 SQIVND (reference sequence). The CDR3 sequence is 14 residues long. The V end was cut by 4 bases, the J end by 5 bases, with 12 bases between.

The J gene is TRBJ1-5, the V gene TRBV19; D perhaps matches TRBD1 (6 bases). Specimen: peripheral blood. The sequence was collected from a woman between 40 and 50 years old with COVID-19, enrolled during active disease. CDR3 sequence reads: CASSKIGGDQPQHF. The CDR3 nucleotides read TGTGCCAGTAGTAAAATAGGGGGAGATCAGCCCCAGCATTTT. The entire variable domain, with the rest obtained from reference TRBV19 and TRBJ1-5, is as follows: DGGITQSPKYLFRKEGQNVTLSCEQNLNHDAMYWYRQDPGQGLRLIYYSQIVNDFQKGDIAEGYSVSREKKESFPLTVTSAQKNPTAFYLCASSKIGGDQPQHFGDGTRLSIL.